The clone carrying this T cell receptor (beta chain) showed up just a few times. Its specificity is unknown. Treatment of patients with chemo-refractory metastatic non-small-cell lung cancer consisted of focal radiation plus CTLA-4 blockade with ipilimumab. There are 12 residues in the CDR3. V shed 5 bases and J shed 5 bases, with 9 bases lying between them. Germline V CDR1 and CDR2: LNHDA, SQIVND (reference sequence). The protocol was immunoSEQ multiplex PCR, while the TCRdb copy is restricted to in-frame clones and leaves out a portion. The sample holds more than 65,000 clones, roughly four fifths seen once. These data come from a study of radiotherapy plus CTLA-4 blockade in lung cancer. General observations from the study: Early blood T cell clone changes and increased post-radiation serum interferon-beta were reportedly the strongest response predictors.

Source: peripheral blood, taken from a patient treated with radiotherapy plus ipilimumab. The sequence was obtained from a human donor with non-small cell lung cancer who had stable disease on radiotherapy plus ipilimumab. The V gene is TRBV19, the J gene TRBJ2-5; D perhaps matches TRBD2 (5 bases). The chain's CDR3 is CASSQQRETQYF. CDR3 nucleotides: TGTGCCAGTAGTCAACAGCGGGAGACCCAGTACTTC.